This entry lists 9 T cell receptor beta chains sequenced from one sample in a study of blood T cells in healthy people across ages. Primers used in a second PCR of about 7 to 12 cycles were a sample-barcoded 5' primer and a J-beta primer mix. A single record per CDR3 protein comes from TCRdb applying MiXCR to the 5' RACE reads. In the table there are nearly 1 million distinct CDR3 sequences, roughly half of which are singletons. Sequenced sample: blood. Source of these receptors: a woman aged 55-69 years in good health.

The rearrangement joins TRBV11-3 to TRBJ2-7; D remains unclear. This CDR3 contains 13 residues. The germline gives CDR1 SGHNT, CDR2 YENEEA. V lost 5 bases to trimming and J lost 5 bases, with 13 bases between them. The CDR3 loop reads CASSQQTRDEQYF. Here the CDR3 DNA reads TGTGCCAGCAGCCAGCAGACAAGGGACGAGCAGTACTTC.

The genes are TRBV28 and TRBJ2-3; 8 bases are a match to TRBD1. Germline assignment: CDR1 MDHEN and CDR2 SYDVKM. V gave up 6 bases and J gave up 2 bases; unmatched junction bases: 7. The CDR3 sequence is 15 residues long. The CDR3 region is CASSGWTGPTDTQYF. CDR3 nucleotides: TGTGCCAGCAGCGGCTGGACAGGGCCCACAGATACGCAGTATTTT.

The chain links TRBV5-6 to TRBJ1-5, with D tentatively TRBD1 (6 bases). V gave up 4 bases and J gave up 1 base, with 15 bases separating them. The CDR3 spans 16 residues. Germline V lookup: CDR1 SGHDT, CDR2 YYEEEE. The CDR3 DNA sequence: TGTGCCAGCAGCAAAAGACAGGCGGGAAGCAATCAGCCCCAGCATTTT. Its protein is CASSKRQAGSNQPQHF.

V and J are TRBV5-1 and TRBJ2-5, with 12 bases matching TRBD2. The J call may not be correct, given that the DNA end is closer to TRBJ2-7. Looked up from germline, CDR1 is SGHRS and CDR2 is YFSETQ. There are 14 residues in the CDR3. In DNA form, the CDR3 reads TGCGCCAGCAGCCCCGAGGGACTAGCGGGCGAGCAGTACTTC. Protein product: CASSPEGLAGEQYF.

The rearrangement links TRBV7-9 to TRBJ1-5; D call uncertain. Trimming took 5 bases from V and 4 from J, leaving 6 bases between them. Germline CDR1 is SEHNR and CDR2 is FQNEAQ (reference sequence). The CDR3 length is 12 residues. CDR3 bases: TGTGCCAGCAGCCGCATGAATCAGCCCCAGCATTTT. Translating gives CASSRMNQPQHF.

There are a few counts of this clonotype. The V call is TRBV20-1, the J call TRBJ1-2, with D unresolved. The ends were cut back, 5 bases at V and 5 bases at J, with 12 bases in the middle. Germline V lookup: CDR1 DFQATT, CDR2 SNEGSKA (reference sequence). The CDR3 consists of 12 residues. The CDR3 DNA reads TGCAGTGCTCATATACCGATGTATGGCTACACCTTC. Translated, it gives CSAHIPMYGYTF.

The J gene is TRBJ2-3, the V gene TRBV7-6, with 7 bases matching TRBD1. This CDR3 has 16 amino acids. V gave up 5 bases and J gave up 2 bases; unmatched junction bases: 10. Germline CDR1 and CDR2: SGHVS and FNYEAQ. In nucleotides, the CDR3 is TGTGCCAGCAGCATTAACGTGGGACAGTCCACAGATACGCAGTATTTT. Translated, it gives CASSINVGQSTDTQYF.

The chain employs TRBV20-1 and TRBJ2-7; unclear D gene. The CDR3 has 11 amino acids. The germline V gene has CDR1 DFQATT and CDR2 SNEGSKA (reference sequence). V was shortened by 1 base and J by 3 bases, with 4 bases between the two germline ends. CDR3 loop: CSARAYYEQYF. CDR3 nucleotide sequence: TGCAGTGCTAGAGCTTACTACGAGCAGTACTTC.

This chain connects TRBV3-1 to TRBJ2-3, with 8 bases fitting TRBD2. The CDR3 totals 12 residues. V was clipped by 3 bases and J by 14 bases; unmatched bases: 7. Germline V lookup: CDR1 LGHDT, CDR2 YNNKEL (reference sequence). The CDR3 DNA reads as TGTGCCAGCAGCCATGAAGCGGGAGTGTCGTATTTT. Protein: CASSHEAGVSYF.